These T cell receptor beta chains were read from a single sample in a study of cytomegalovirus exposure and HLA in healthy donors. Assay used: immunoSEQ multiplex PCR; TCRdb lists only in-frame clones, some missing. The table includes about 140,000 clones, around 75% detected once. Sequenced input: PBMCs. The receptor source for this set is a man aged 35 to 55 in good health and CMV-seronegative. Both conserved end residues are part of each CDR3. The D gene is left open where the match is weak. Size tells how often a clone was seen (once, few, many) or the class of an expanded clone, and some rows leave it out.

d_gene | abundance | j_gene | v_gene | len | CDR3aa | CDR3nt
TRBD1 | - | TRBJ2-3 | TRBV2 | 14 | CATSRTGSTDTQYF | TGTGCCACCTCAAGGACAGGGAGCACAGATACGCAGTATTTT
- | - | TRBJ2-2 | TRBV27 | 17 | CASSPGLSPRYTGELFF | TGTGCCAGCAGTCCAGGACTCTCCCCAAGGTACACCGGGGAGCTGTTTTTT
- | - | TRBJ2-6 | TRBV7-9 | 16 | CASTIAGYSGANVLTF | TGTGCCAGCACCATTGCCGGGTACTCTGGGGCCAACGTCCTGACTTTC
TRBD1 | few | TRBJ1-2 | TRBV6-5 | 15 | CASRSLGQGAGGYTF | TGTGCCAGCAGGTCTCTCGGACAGGGGGCGGGCGGCTACACCTTC
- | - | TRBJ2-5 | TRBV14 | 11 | CASSQARTQYF | TGTGCCAGCAGCCAAGCTAGAACCCAGTACTTC
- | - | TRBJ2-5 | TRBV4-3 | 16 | CASSQDRATRGETQYF | TGCGCCAGCAGCCAAGATAGGGCTACTAGGGGGGAGACCCAGTACTTC
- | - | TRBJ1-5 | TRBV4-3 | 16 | CASSQEAGLSNQPQHF | TGCGCCAGCAGCCAAGAGGCAGGGCTTAGCAATCAGCCCCAGCATTTT
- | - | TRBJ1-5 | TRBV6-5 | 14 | CASRAGQYNQPQHF | TGTGCCAGCAGAGCTGGACAGTACAATCAGCCCCAGCATTTT
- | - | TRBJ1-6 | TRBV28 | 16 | CASSLHGGVGISPLHF | TGTGCCAGCAGTCTCCATGGGGGGGTGGGGATTTCACCCCTCCACTTT
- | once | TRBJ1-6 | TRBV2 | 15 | CASSVERPINSPLHF | TGTGCCAGCAGTGTGGAGCGGCCTATCAATTCACCCCTCCACTTT
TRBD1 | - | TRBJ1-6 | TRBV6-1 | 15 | CASSEIQGVYSPLHF | TGTGCCAGCAGTGAAATCCAGGGGGTTTATTCACCCCTCCACTTT
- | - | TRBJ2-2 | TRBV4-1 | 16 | CASSQRQGQNTGELFF | TGCGCCAGCAGCCAACGCCAGGGCCAGAACACCGGGGAGCTGTTTTTT
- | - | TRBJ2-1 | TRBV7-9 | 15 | CASSLDGGTYNEQFF | TGTGCCAGCAGCTTAGATGGGGGCACCTACAATGAGCAGTTCTTC
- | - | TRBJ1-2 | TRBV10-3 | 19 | CAISARMAAAETFNYGYTF | TGTGCCATCAGTGCGCGCATGGCGGCCGCTGAGACGTTTAACTATGGCTACACCTTC
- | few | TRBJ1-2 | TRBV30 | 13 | CAWSDGGGYGYTF | TGTGCCTGGAGTGACGGGGGTGGCTATGGCTACACCTTC
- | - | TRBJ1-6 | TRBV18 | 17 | CASSRDRQSSYNSPLHF | TGTGCCAGCTCACGAGACAGGCAGAGCTCCTATAATTCACCCCTCCACTTT
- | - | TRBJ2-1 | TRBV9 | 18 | CASSVEGGAVGVYNEQFF | TGTGCCAGCAGCGTAGAGGGGGGGGCGGTGGGGGTATACAATGAGCAGTTCTTC
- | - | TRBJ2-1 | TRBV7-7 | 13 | CASSRGRGNEQFF | TGTGCCAGCAGCCGGGGCAGGGGCAATGAGCAGTTCTTC
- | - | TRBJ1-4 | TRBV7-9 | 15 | CASINGQYINEKLFF | TGTGCCAGCATTAACGGACAGTACATTAATGAAAAACTGTTTTTT
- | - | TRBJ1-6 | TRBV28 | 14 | CASSLDRINSPLHF | TGTGCCAGCAGTTTAGACAGAATTAATTCACCCCTCCACTTT
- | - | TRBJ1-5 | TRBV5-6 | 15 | CASSLNDRPNQPQHF | TGTGCCAGCAGCTTGAATGACAGACCCAATCAGCCCCAGCATTTT
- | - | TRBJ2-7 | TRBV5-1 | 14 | CASSSGDRTSEQYF | TGCGCCAGCAGTTCCGGGGATCGCACCAGTGAGCAGTACTTC